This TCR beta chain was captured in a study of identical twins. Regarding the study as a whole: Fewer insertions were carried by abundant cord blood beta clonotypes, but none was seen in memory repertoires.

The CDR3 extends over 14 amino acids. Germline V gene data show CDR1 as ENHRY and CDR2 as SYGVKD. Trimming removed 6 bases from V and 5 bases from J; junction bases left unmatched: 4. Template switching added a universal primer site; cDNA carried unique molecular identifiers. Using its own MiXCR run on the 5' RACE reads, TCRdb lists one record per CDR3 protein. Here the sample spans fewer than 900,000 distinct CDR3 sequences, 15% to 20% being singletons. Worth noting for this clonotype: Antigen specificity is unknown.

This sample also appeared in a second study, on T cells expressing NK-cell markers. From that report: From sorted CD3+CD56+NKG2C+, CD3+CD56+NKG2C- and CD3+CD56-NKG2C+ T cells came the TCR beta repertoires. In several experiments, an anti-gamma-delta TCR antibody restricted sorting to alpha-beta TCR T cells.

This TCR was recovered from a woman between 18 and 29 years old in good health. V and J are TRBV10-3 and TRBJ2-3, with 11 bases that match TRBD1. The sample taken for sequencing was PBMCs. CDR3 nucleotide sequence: TGTGCCATCAGGTCCGGGACAGGGGGAGATACGCAGTATTTT. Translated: CAIRSGTGGDTQYF.